Presented here are 24 T cell receptor beta chains from one specimen sequenced in a study of blood T cells in healthy people across ages. The authors ran a second PCR of about 6 to 11 cycles using a sample-barcoded 5' primer and a J-beta primer mix. TCRdb processed the 5' RACE reads anew with MiXCR; each CDR3 protein has one entry. The sample includes more than 800,000 distinct CDR3 sequences, 25% to 30% of them seen just once. The sequenced sample consisted of blood. The receptors come from a woman of 80 years or more in good health.

About this clonotype itself: A read error may explain this, as a much larger clone is one base away. Given the absence of the conserved phenylalanine or tryptophan at the CDR3 end, a read error is likely. The J gene is TRBJ2-3, the V gene TRBV12-3 or TRBV12-4; weak D call: TRBD1 (6 bases). The CDR3 is 14 amino acids. Trimming took 7 bases from V and 0 from J, leaving 11 bases between them. CDR3 protein: CASKRTASTDTQYS. The CDR3, as DNA: TGTGCCAGCAAAAGGACAGCTAGCACAGATACGCAGTATTCT.

The V and J genes are TRBV6-2 or TRBV6-3 and TRBJ2-2; 11 nucleotides agree with TRBD1. V lost 2 bases to trimming and J lost 1 base; unmatched junction nucleotides: 15. This CDR3 has 21 amino acids. Germline V lookup: CDR1 MNHEY, CDR2 SVGEGT. DNA for the CDR3: TGTGCCAGCAGTTACAGGTCAAGGACAGGGGGCGACTCGGGGAACACCGGGGAGCTGTTTTTT. This gives the protein CASSYRSRTGGDSGNTGELFF.

As concerns this clonotype: A read error may be the cause here, since a much bigger clone is one base away. This chain connects TRBV20-1 to TRBJ1-1, with D uncertain. Per the germline V gene, CDR1 is DFQATT and CDR2 is SNEGSKA (reference sequence). This CDR3 spans 15 amino acids. CDR3 DNA: TGCAGTGCCAAACGAGCGGGATTTGAGAGCACTGAAGTTTTCTTT. Translation: CSAKRAGFESTEVFF.

V and J are TRBV6-2 or TRBV6-3 and TRBJ2-1; D unclear. Germline V gene sequence: CDR1 MNHEY, CDR2 SVGEGT. The CDR3 length is 13 residues. Trimming cost V 5 bases and J 7 bases, with 12 bases left between them. CDR3 coding DNA: TGTGCCAGCAGTGACCTTCTTTCGAATGAGCAGTTCTTC. This sequence encodes CASSDLLSNEQFF.

This clonotype was seen ten or more times. The V call is TRBV20-1, the J call TRBJ2-1, with 12 bases fitting TRBD2. V was pared by 3 bases and J by 8 bases, with 5 bases of the junction left unmatched. Germline-derived CDR1 and CDR2 are DFQATT and SNEGSKA (reference sequence). This CDR3 contains 14 residues. The CDR3 DNA reads as TGCAGTGCTAGCCCTAGCGGGGGGGCGTATGAGCAGTTCTTC. It yields the protein CSASPSGGAYEQFF.

Many counts were recorded for this clonotype. The V gene is TRBV10-2, the J gene TRBJ2-3; a possible D gene is TRBD1 (5 bases). Looked up from germline, CDR1 is WSHSY and CDR2 is SAAADI. CDR3 length equals 13 residues. The V end was cut by 0 bases, the J end by 6 bases, with 7 bases between. CDR3 amino acids: CASSESGRDTQYF. In nucleotides, the CDR3 is TGCGCCAGCAGTGAGTCGGGGCGGGATACGCAGTATTTT.

Comment on this clonotype: A much larger clone lies a single base off, so this may be a read error. This chain links TRBV6-6 with TRBJ2-7, with a possible D match to TRBD1 (5 bases). Per the germline V gene, CDR1 is MNHNY and CDR2 is SVGAGI (reference sequence). This CDR3 is built from 12 residues. The CDR3, as DNA: TGTGCCAGCAGGGGGCCGACCTACGAGCAGTGCTTC. As protein: CASRGPTYEQCF.

This clonotype has ten or more counts. J is TRBJ1-5 and V is TRBV27; 8 bases are a match to TRBD1. The V gene's germline CDR1 is MNHEY and CDR2 SMNVEV (reference sequence). This CDR3 spans 14 amino acids. The V and J ends lost 5 bases and 10 bases, in that order; junction bases with no gene match: 10. For the CDR3, the DNA is TGTGCCAGCAGTGCTTCCGGGACAGGTTCACCCCAGCATTTT. Translation gives CASSASGTGSPQHF.

At least ten counts were recorded for this clonotype. The rearrangement links TRBV20-1 to TRBJ2-1; 7 nucleotides align to TRBD2. This CDR3 has 17 residues. J lost 0 bases, V lost 1 base, and 9 bases had no gene match. CDR1 is DFQATT and CDR2 is SNEGSKA in the germline V gene (reference sequence). CDR3 nucleotides: TGCAGTGCTAGAGGCCTCGGACTAGGCGGCTCCTACAATGAGCAGTTCTTC. Its protein is CSARGLGLGGSYNEQFF.

The V gene is TRBV27, the J gene TRBJ2-2; a weak D match, TRBD1 (5 bases). This CDR3 region has 14 residues. Trimming left V 8 bases short and J 1 base short, with 11 bases between. Germline V lookup: CDR1 MNHEY, CDR2 SMNVEV (reference sequence). The CDR3: CASADSLNTGELFF. The CDR3, as DNA: TGTGCCAGCGCCGACAGTCTGAACACCGGGGAGCTGTTTTTT.

The V call is TRBV19, the J call TRBJ2-7, with 8 nucleotides matching TRBD2. Germline V lookup: CDR1 LNHDA, CDR2 SQIVND (reference sequence). V shed 5 bases, J shed 1 base, and the junction held 7 bases outside the gene matches. The CDR3 covers 15 residues. CDR3 sequence: CASSRSSGGSYEQYF. For the CDR3, the DNA is TGTGCCAGTAGTCGCTCGAGCGGGGGATCCTACGAGCAGTACTTC.

The CDR3 DNA follows: TGCGCCAGCAGCCGAAGTACGGCTAGCTCTTCGTACGAGCAGTACTTC. Its protein product is CASSRSTASSSYEQYF. The V call is TRBV4-3, the J call TRBJ2-7; D is possibly TRBD2 (5 bases). The CDR3 loop spans 16 amino acids. Trimming took 4 bases from V and 4 from J, leaving 20 bases between them. Germline CDR1 is LGHNA and CDR2 is YSLEER.

This clonotype was seen more than once but under ten times. A much larger clone lies a single base off, so this may be a read error. Written as DNA, the CDR3 is TGTGCCAGCAGCCAGCCCCTGGGGAATGAGCAGTACTTC. Its protein is CASSQPLGNEQYF. V and J are TRBV7-9 and TRBJ2-7; D is ambiguous. Deletions cut 5 bases from V and 7 bases from J, with 15 bases between. This CDR3 has 13 residues. The germline V gene has CDR1 SEHNR and CDR2 FQNEAQ (reference sequence).

This clonotype was recorded many times. The rearrangement joins TRBV11-2 to TRBJ2-1, with D perhaps matching TRBD1 or TRBD2 (6 bases each). The CDR3 is 16 residues long. In germline, CDR1 is SGHAT, CDR2 FQNNGV. Trimming removed 1 base at V and 5 bases at J, with 15 bases between. The CDR3 DNA reads TGTGCCAGCAGCTTAGTCGGGGGCGCGGTCGACAATGAGCAGTTCTTC. Translation: CASSLVGGAVDNEQFF.

This clonotype was recorded at least ten times. This CDR3 is CSARRGGYTF. CDR3 nucleotide sequence: TGCAGTGCTAGAAGGGGCGGCTACACCTTC. This chain joins TRBV20-1 and TRBJ1-2; D perhaps matches TRBD1 (5 bases). Per germline, CDR1 DFQATT and CDR2 SNEGSKA (reference sequence). Trimming pared 2 bases from V and 8 bases from J, leaving 6 bases between. CDR3 length: 10 residues.

A word on this clonotype: This could be a read error, since a much larger clone is one nucleotide away. The V and J genes are TRBV20-1 and TRBJ1-5; the D is unclear. V lost 1 base to trimming and J lost 4 bases, with 17 bases between them. CDR1 DFQATT and CDR2 SNEGSKA come from the germline V gene (reference sequence). The CDR3 length is 16 residues. The CDR3 coding sequence is TGCAGTGCTAGAGTGGGGAGTAGCGACGGAAATCAGCCCCAGCATTTT. It translates to CSARVGSSDGNQPQHF.

In this sample, this clonotype turned up a few times. V usage is TRBV18 and J usage is TRBJ1-5; 7 bases are shared with TRBD1. CDR3 length: 16 residues. Per the germline V gene, CDR1 is KGHSH and CDR2 is LQKENI. With V trimmed by 6 bases and J by 3 bases, 11 bases remained unmatched. The CDR3 loop reads CASSLGWGQTNQPQHF. DNA for the CDR3: TGTGCCAGCTCCCTCGGGTGGGGACAGACCAATCAGCCCCAGCATTTT.

This clonotype was found a few times. The chain is built from TRBV12-3 or TRBV12-4 and TRBJ1-1, with D perhaps TRBD1 (6 bases). The V end lost 2 bases, the J end lost 3 bases, and 7 bases lay between the germline ends. The CDR3 has 13 amino acids. The CDR3 coding sequence is TGTGCCAGCAGTTTACAGGGGCACACTGAAGCTTTCTTT. Translation: CASSLQGHTEAFF.

Many counts were recorded for this clonotype. The chain joins TRBV5-1 to TRBJ1-1; 9 bases align to TRBD1. The length of the CDR3 is 14 residues. J lost 3 bases, V lost 4 bases, and 4 bases had no gene match. From germline, CDR1 is SGHRS and CDR2 YFSETQ. CDR3 sequence reads: CASSQGTGYTEAFF. CDR3 DNA sequence: TGCGCCAGCAGCCAAGGGACAGGGTACACTGAAGCTTTCTTT.

The V and J genes are TRBV20-1 and TRBJ1-1; a weak D match, TRBD1 (6 bases). The CDR3 spans 15 residues. The V end lost 0 bases, the J end lost 3 bases, and 14 bases lay between the germline ends. CDR1 DFQATT and CDR2 SNEGSKA come from the germline V gene (reference sequence). Here the CDR3 reads CSAREFISGDTEAFF. The CDR3 DNA sequence: TGCAGTGCTAGAGAATTTATCTCAGGGGACACTGAAGCTTTCTTT.

This clonotype was counted only a few times. The chain couples TRBV14 to TRBJ1-1; no clear D gene. Germline lookup yields CDR1 SGHDN and CDR2 FVKESK. The CDR3 is made up of 12 amino acids. The germline V and J ends were trimmed by 4 bases and 2 bases, with 5 bases remaining between them. Here the CDR3 reads CASSPYNTEAFF. The CDR3, as DNA: TGTGCCAGCAGCCCCTACAACACTGAAGCTTTCTTT.

Remarks on this clonotype: This clone may be a read error of a much larger clone one base away. The chain recombines TRBV5-1 with TRBJ2-1, with TRBD1 identical over 8 bases. J was trimmed by 15 bases and V by 3 bases; bases with no gene match: 14. Germline V CDR1 and CDR2: SGHRS, YFSETQ. CDR3 length: 14 residues. This chain's CDR3 is CASSWEGVRGQGFF. In nucleotides, the CDR3 is TGCGCCAGCAGCTGGGAAGGCGTCAGGGGGCAGGGGTTCTTC.

Notes on this clonotype: A read error may be the cause here, since a much bigger clone is one base away. This chain joins TRBV2 and TRBJ2-6; D uncertain. The germline V gene encodes CDR1 SNHLY and CDR2 FYNNEI. The CDR3 runs to 12 residues. The CDR3 protein is CASSETANVLIF. Here the CDR3 DNA reads TGTGCCAGCAGTGAGACGGCCAACGTCCTGATTTTC.

This clonotype has only a few counts. The V call is TRBV6-5, the J call TRBJ1-2, with 10 positions matching TRBD1. The CDR3 is 15 residues long. The ends lost 0 bases at V and 5 bases at J; junction bases unmatched: 3. CDR1 is MNHEY and CDR2 is SVGAGI in the germline V gene. Here the CDR3 reads CASSYSGQGSYGYTF. In DNA, the CDR3 is TGTGCCAGCAGTTACTCGGGACAGGGGTCTTATGGCTACACCTTC.